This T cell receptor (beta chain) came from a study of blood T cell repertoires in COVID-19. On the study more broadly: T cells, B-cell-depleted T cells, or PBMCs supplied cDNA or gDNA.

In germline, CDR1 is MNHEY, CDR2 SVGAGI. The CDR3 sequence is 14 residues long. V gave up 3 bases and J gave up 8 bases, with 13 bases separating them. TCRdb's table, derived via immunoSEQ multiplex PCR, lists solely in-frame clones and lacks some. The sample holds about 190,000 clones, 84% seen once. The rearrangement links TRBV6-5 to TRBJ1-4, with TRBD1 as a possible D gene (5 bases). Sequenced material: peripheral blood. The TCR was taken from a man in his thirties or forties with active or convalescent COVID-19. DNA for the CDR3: TGTGCCAGCAGTTATTCCAGGGTCGAGGAAAAACTGTTTTTT. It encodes CASSYSRVEEKLFF.